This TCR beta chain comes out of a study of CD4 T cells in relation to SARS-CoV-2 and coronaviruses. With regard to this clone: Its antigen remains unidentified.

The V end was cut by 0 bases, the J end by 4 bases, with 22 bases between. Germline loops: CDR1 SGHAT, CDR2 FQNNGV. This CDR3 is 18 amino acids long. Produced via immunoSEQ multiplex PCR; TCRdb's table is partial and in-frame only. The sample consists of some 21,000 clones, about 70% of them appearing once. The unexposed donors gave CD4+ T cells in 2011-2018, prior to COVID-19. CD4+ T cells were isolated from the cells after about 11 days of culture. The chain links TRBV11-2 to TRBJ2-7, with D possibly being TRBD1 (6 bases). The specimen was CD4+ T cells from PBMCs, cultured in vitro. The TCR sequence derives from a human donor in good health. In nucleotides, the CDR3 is TGTGCCAGCAGCTTAGATAGTATAGCCAGGACAGTAAAATACGAGCAGTACTTC. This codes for CASSLDSIARTVKYEQYF.